This TCR beta chain was profiled in a study of cytomegalovirus exposure and HLA in healthy donors. Background on the study: Earlier sequencing of 200 million or so T cells yielded 100 million to 140 million unique TCR beta sequences.

Study-wide results and limits: Serostatus for CMV was the only available immune exposure information. What was likely a sequencing artifact was a cluster of highly shared sequence variants.

This PCR relied on a set of 60 Vbeta primers and 13 Jbeta primers. Measured with immunoSEQ multiplex PCR; TCRdb has only the in-frame clones, and not every one. The sample includes some 150,000 clones, over 70% of them seen just once. CDR3 length: 16 amino acids. The V end was cut by 0 bases, the J end by 2 bases, with 11 bases between. The germline V gene encodes CDR1 LNHNV and CDR2 YYDKDF (reference sequence). A word on this clone: What it recognizes is unknown.

The rearrangement links TRBV15 to TRBJ1-5; no reliable D call. This receptor was obtained from a middle-aged woman in good health and CMV-seropositive. Sequencing was done on a sample of PBMCs. The CDR3 sequence: CATSRDFSQGNQPQHF. CDR3 in DNA: TGTGCCACCAGCAGAGATTTCTCGCAGGGCAATCAGCCCCAGCATTTT. Filled out from reference TRBV15 and TRBJ1-5, the complete variable domain reads DAMVIQNPRYQVTQFGKPVTLSCSQTLNHNVMYWYQQKSSQAPKLLFHYYDKDFNNEADTPDNFQSRRPNTSFCFLDIRSPGLGDTAMYLCATSRDFSQGNQPQHFGDGTRLSIL.